This entry lists 32 T cell receptor beta chains sequenced from one sample in a study of T cells after yellow fever vaccination. TCRdb re-called the 5' RACE reads through MiXCR, storing one row per CDR3 protein. The repertoire consists of approximately 300,000 distinct CDR3 sequences, with around 7% occurring once and the leading ten covering about a sixth. The sequenced sample was PBMCs, obtained more than 35 days after the first yellow fever vaccination. These receptor sequences come from a man younger than 30 who received the YFV17D yellow fever vaccine.

This clonotype was counted a few times. This chain connects TRBV2 to TRBJ1-4; a possible D gene is TRBD1 (6 bases). V lost 9 bases and J 7 bases, leaving 27 bases between the germline ends. Germline V lookup: CDR1 SNHLY, CDR2 FYNNEI. CDR3 length: 17 amino acids. Here the CDR3 DNA reads TGTGCCAGTCGATTCAGGGGCCGCGGAGAGTACGTTGAAAAACTGTTTTTT. Its translation is CASRFRGRGEYVEKLFF.

The chain is built from TRBV19 and TRBJ2-7; D may match TRBD1 or TRBD2 (5 bases each). Trimming stripped 4 bases from V and 2 bases from J, with 12 bases between. Germline assignment: CDR1 LNHDA and CDR2 SQIVND (reference sequence). The CDR3 consists of 14 residues. This CDR3 is CASSRGTVPYEQYF. The DNA of the CDR3 is TGTGCCAGTAGTAGGGGGACGGTTCCCTACGAGCAGTACTTC.

In its sample, this clonotype was seen many times. The V call is TRBV4-3, the J call TRBJ2-3; D is perhaps TRBD2 (7 bases). The CDR3 covers 17 residues. Trimming took off 0 bases at V and 2 bases at J, with 15 bases between the two ends. Germline CDR1 and CDR2: LGHNA and YSLEER. Here the CDR3 DNA reads TGCGCCAGCAGCCAAGATCGAGGCGGGGGCTTCACAGATACGCAGTATTTT. Translated: CASSQDRGGGFTDTQYF.

The chain uses TRBV27 and TRBJ2-5, with TRBD1 matching 9 bases. Germline V gives CDR1 MNHEY, CDR2 SMNVEV (reference sequence). J lost 0 bases, V lost 6 bases, and 8 bases had no gene match. The CDR3 totals 16 residues. Here the CDR3 reads CASSLTGGPYQETQYF. As DNA, the CDR3 is TGTGCCAGCAGCTTGACAGGGGGACCGTACCAAGAGACCCAGTACTTC.

This clonotype was detected only a few times. V and J are TRBV12-3 or TRBV12-4 and TRBJ2-3, with a tentative D call TRBD2 (5 bases). V was cut by 8 bases and J by 1 base, with 10 bases left in between. The CDR3 is made up of 13 amino acids. For the CDR3, the DNA is TGTGCCAGCGGACTCGAGGGCACAGATACGCAGTATTTT. It is translated as CASGLEGTDTQYF.

This clonotype was observed a few times. DNA for the CDR3: TGCGCCAGCAGCTTCATGGGGACAGACCAAGAGACCCAGTACTTC. The encoded protein is CASSFMGTDQETQYF. J is TRBJ2-5 and V is TRBV5-1; the match to TRBD1 covers 7 bases. Germline values: CDR1 SGHRS, CDR2 YFSETQ. The trim removed 2 bases at V and 0 bases at J, leaving 4 bases unmatched. The CDR3 totals 15 residues.

This clonotype appeared a few times. V is TRBV6-1 and J is TRBJ2-1, with D perhaps matching TRBD1 (5 bases). This CDR3 is 14 amino acids long. In germline, CDR1 is MNHNS, CDR2 SASEGT. V was cut by 5 bases and J by 4 bases, with 12 bases left in between. CDR3 loop: CASSRTSFYNEQFF. Written as DNA, the CDR3 is TGTGCCAGCAGTCGGACAAGTTTTTACAATGAGCAGTTCTTC.

In regard to this clonotype: This may be a read error, as it is one base from a much larger clone. The V call is TRBV20-1, the J call TRBJ2-1; 9 bases are a match to TRBD2. CDR1 DFQATT and CDR2 SNEGSKA come from the germline V gene (reference sequence). This CDR3 comprises 16 residues. CDR3 residues: CCASAQRGAPYNEQFF. The CDR3 DNA reads TGCTGTGCTAGTGCCCAGCGGGGGGCTCCCTACAATGAGCAGTTCTTC.

This clonotype showed up many times. The chain joins TRBV20-1 to TRBJ2-7, with 9 bases matching TRBD1. V was clipped by 5 bases and J by 4 bases; unmatched bases: 12. The CDR3 length is 15 residues. In germline, CDR1 is DFQATT, CDR2 SNEGSKA (reference sequence). The CDR3 region is CSAAPRDREEYEQYV. The CDR3 DNA reads TGCAGTGCTGCCCCCCGGGACAGGGAAGAATACGAGCAGTACGTC.

The rearrangement joins TRBV2 to TRBJ1-4; 9 bases agree with TRBD1. V shed 7 bases and J 6 bases; nucleotides not matched to a gene: 6. Germline V CDR1 and CDR2: SNHLY, FYNNEI. This CDR3 contains 14 residues. The CDR3 sequence is CASTGQGGYEKLFF. CDR3 DNA sequence: TGTGCCAGCACGGGACAGGGTGGCTATGAAAAACTGTTTTTT.

This chain connects TRBV7-8 to TRBJ1-4; TRBD1 might be the D (5 bases). V gave up 3 bases and J gave up 8 bases, with 19 bases separating them. CDR1 SGHVS and CDR2 FQNEAQ come from the germline V gene. The CDR3 spans 16 residues. The CDR3 DNA sequence: TGTGCCAGCAGCTTGAGGCGTCTGACAGAGCGGGAAAAACTGTTTTTT. Its protein product is CASSLRRLTEREKLFF.

In its sample, this clonotype was seen a few times. The chain combines TRBV5-5 with TRBJ2-6; D not resolved. There are 16 residues in the CDR3. The ends were cut back, 0 bases at V and 2 bases at J, with 9 bases in the middle. In germline, CDR1 is SGHKS, CDR2 YYEKEE (reference sequence). CDR3 in DNA: TGTGCCAGCAGCTTGGAGGTCCTCGCTGGGGCCAACGTCCTGACTTTC. Translating gives CASSLEVLAGANVLTF.

The genes are TRBV5-1 and TRBJ2-5; weak D call: TRBD1 (6 bases). Trimming removed 6 bases from V and 4 bases from J, with 16 bases in between. Per germline, CDR1 SGHRS and CDR2 YFSETQ. CDR3 length: 14 residues. CDR3 residues: CASTEAGVSETQYF. CDR3 nucleotides: TGCGCCAGCACCGAAGCAGGGGTCTCAGAGACCCAGTACTTC. Full variable domain (outside the CDR3, taken from reference TRBV5-1 and TRBJ2-5): KAGVTQTPRYLIKTRGQQVTLSCSPISGHRSVSWYQQTPGQGLQFLFEYFSETQRNKGNFPGRFSGRQFSNSRSEMNVSTLELGDSALYLCASTEAGVSETQYFGPGTRLLVL.

The genes are TRBV5-1 and TRBJ2-1, with TRBD2 as a possible D gene (7 bases). The CDR3 extends over 16 amino acids. CDR1 SGHRS and CDR2 YFSETQ come from the germline V gene. Trimming shortened V by 0 bases and J by 0 bases, and 10 bases separated the two germline ends. CDR3 sequence (DNA): TGCGCCAGCAGCTTGGGGCGGGGGCTCTCCTACAATGAGCAGTTCTTC. Protein product: CASSLGRGLSYNEQFF.

The sample holds a few counts of this clonotype. The chain employs TRBV5-6 and TRBJ1-5, with 9 bases identical to TRBD1. J gave up 3 bases and V 3 bases, and 1 base lay outside the gene matches. The CDR3 covers 14 residues. Germline lookup yields CDR1 SGHDT and CDR2 YYEEEE. The CDR3 DNA reads TGTGCCAGCAGCTGGACAGGGGCCAATCAGCCCCAGCATTTT. This sequence encodes CASSWTGANQPQHF.

The CDR3 bases are TGTGCCAGCAGCGTTACAGTCATGAACACTGAAGCTTTCTTT. This encodes CASSVTVMNTEAFF. This chain uses TRBV9 with TRBJ1-1; D is uncertain. The CDR3 is made up of 14 amino acids. Germline V lookup: CDR1 SGDLS, CDR2 YYNGEE. V was pared by 2 bases and J by 0 bases, with 8 bases between.

The chain is built from TRBV4-3 and TRBJ2-1; 9 bases agree with TRBD2. Germline V gene sequence: CDR1 LGHNA, CDR2 YSLEER. V shed 0 bases, J shed 7 bases, and the junction held 16 bases outside the gene matches. The CDR3 spans 19 residues. The CDR3 coding sequence is TGCGCCAGCAGCCAAGATCCCCACAAGAGCGGGGGGAATGGAAATGAGCAGTTCTTC. Translating it yields CASSQDPHKSGGNGNEQFF.

The DNA for the CDR3 is TGTGCCAGCAGCTTTTTCCACTCTCCTAAAGGGTACAATGAGCAGTTCTTC. It encodes CASSFFHSPKGYNEQFF. The V call is TRBV5-6, the J call TRBJ2-1; D unresolved. This CDR3 has 17 amino acids. The germline V gene has CDR1 SGHDT and CDR2 YYEEEE. V was pared by 2 bases and J by 4 bases, with 19 bases between.

V and J are TRBV6-6 and TRBJ2-7, with D unresolved. There are 13 residues in the CDR3. Trimming shortened V by 0 bases and J by 0 bases, and 3 bases separated the two germline ends. The V gene's germline CDR1 is MNHNY and CDR2 SVGAGI (reference sequence). The CDR3 DNA follows: TGTGCCAGCAGTTACTCGGTCTCCTACGAGCAGTACTTC. Translation: CASSYSVSYEQYF.

The V and J genes are TRBV3-1 and TRBJ1-6; D remains ambiguous. Germline lookup yields CDR1 LGHDT and CDR2 YNNKEL (reference sequence). There are 16 residues in the CDR3. V lost 1 base, J lost 0 bases, and 7 bases lay in between. CDR3 coding DNA: TGTGCCAGCAGCCAAGGAAGGAGCTCCTATAATTCACCCCTCCACTTT. This sequence encodes CASSQGRSSYNSPLHF.

The chain links TRBV7-8 to TRBJ2-5; D is unresolved. The germline gives CDR1 SGHVS, CDR2 FQNEAQ. V lost 1 base and J 1 base, leaving 13 bases between the germline ends. The CDR3 length is 16 residues. CDR3 sequence (DNA): TGTGCCAGCAGCTTAGGACCCCTGATGCTCCAAGAGACCCAGTACTTC. It encodes CASSLGPLMLQETQYF.

Ten or more counts support this clonotype. The genes are TRBV2 and TRBJ1-3; a possible D gene is TRBD1 (5 bases). CDR1 SNHLY and CDR2 FYNNEI come from the germline V gene. The length of the CDR3 is 13 residues. Deletions cut 9 bases from V and 4 bases from J, with 13 bases between. The CDR3: CASVRDVGNTIYF. Here the CDR3 DNA reads TGTGCCAGTGTTCGGGACGTCGGAAACACCATATATTTT.

This chain uses TRBV5-1 with TRBJ2-1, with 11 bases lining up with TRBD1. The J segment lost 9 bases and the V segment lost 6 bases, leaving 8 bases of the junction unmatched. The germline V gene has CDR1 SGHRS and CDR2 YFSETQ. The CDR3 extends over 14 amino acids. CDR3 protein: CASNRRTGGFEQFF. CDR3 nucleotide sequence: TGCGCCAGCAACAGGCGGACAGGGGGCTTTGAGCAGTTCTTC.

This clonotype was counted ten times or more. The chain has TRBV12-3 or TRBV12-4 and TRBJ2-5, with D unresolved. Trimming pared 6 bases from V and 8 bases from J, leaving 13 bases between. The CDR3 covers 12 residues. CDR3 protein: CASSPDIGTQYF. The CDR3 nucleotides read TGTGCCAGCAGCCCCGACATCGGTACCCAGTACTTC.

This clonotype appeared a few times. V gene TRBV23-1 combines with J gene TRBJ2-7; D is unclear. TRBV23-1 is an ORF, and what it does is uncertain. The CDR3 covers 15 residues. The V end lost 0 bases, the J end lost 2 bases, and 11 bases lay between the germline ends. Written as DNA, the CDR3 is TGCGCCAGCAGTCAATCCGACCCTTCTACCTACGAGCAGTACGTC. Protein sequence: CASSQSDPSTYEQYV.

The chain links TRBV12-3 or TRBV12-4 to TRBJ1-2, with D tentatively TRBD1 (5 bases). V shed 8 bases and J shed 3 bases, with 22 bases lying between them. The CDR3 length is 16 residues. CDR3 in DNA: TGTGCCAGCGGGAAGACAGTCTCGGGTTTTGACTATGGCTACACCTTC. Amino acid sequence: CASGKTVSGFDYGYTF.

This clonotype has ten or more counts. V is TRBV12-3 or TRBV12-4 and J is TRBJ2-7; weak D call: TRBD1 (6 bases). The CDR3 contains 14 residues. V was trimmed by 3 bases and J by 3 bases, leaving 12 bases between them. The CDR3 region is CASSLGTSYYEQYF. CDR3 nucleotides: TGTGCCAGCAGTTTGGGGACATCCTACTACGAGCAGTACTTC.

The CDR3 nucleotides read TGTGCCAGCAGCTCAGGAGTCTATAATTCACCCCTCCACTTT. Encoded protein: CASSSGVYNSPLHF. This chain uses TRBV7-2 with TRBJ1-6, with no clear D. The length of the CDR3 is 14 residues. V was shortened by 4 bases and J by 3 bases, with 7 bases between the two germline ends. Per the germline V gene, CDR1 is SGHTA and CDR2 is FQGNSA.

V is TRBV5-4 and J is TRBJ2-3, with D tentatively TRBD1 (6 bases). The CDR3 extends over 14 amino acids. Trimming took 1 base from V and 3 from J, leaving 9 bases between them. Germline V lookup: CDR1 SGHNT, CDR2 YYREEE (reference sequence). CDR3 nucleotide sequence: TGTGCCAGCAGCTTGTCCGACAGGACAGATACGCAGTATTTT. Translated, it gives CASSLSDRTDTQYF.

The sample holds a few counts of this clonotype. The chain joins TRBV11-2 to TRBJ2-7; 10 bases align to TRBD2. Germline V gene data show CDR1 as SGHAT and CDR2 as FQNNGV. CDR3 length equals 14 residues. J lost 5 bases, V lost 1 base, and 2 bases had no gene match. The CDR3 sequence is CASSLVAGGHEQYF. Written as DNA, the CDR3 is TGTGCCAGCAGCTTAGTAGCGGGGGGTCACGAGCAGTACTTC.

This clonotype was observed many times. V is TRBV4-1 and J is TRBJ2-1; D uncertain. This CDR3 has 14 amino acids. Germline-derived CDR1 and CDR2 are MGHRA and YSYEKL. Trimming stripped 1 base from V and 10 bases from J, with 14 bases between. The CDR3, as DNA: TGCGCCAGCAGCCAAGTCGACTTTCCCAACGAGCAGTTCTTC. Translating gives CASSQVDFPNEQFF.

This clonotype was seen more than once but under ten times. This chain joins TRBV5-1 and TRBJ2-2, with 7 bases aligning to TRBD1. V lost 2 bases and J lost 1; bases outside the gene matches: 5. The V gene's germline CDR1 is SGHRS and CDR2 YFSETQ. This CDR3 comprises 16 residues. CDR3 sequence reads: CASSFSGTVNTGELFF. The CDR3 bases are TGCGCCAGCAGCTTTTCCGGGACAGTGAACACCGGGGAGCTGTTTTTT.